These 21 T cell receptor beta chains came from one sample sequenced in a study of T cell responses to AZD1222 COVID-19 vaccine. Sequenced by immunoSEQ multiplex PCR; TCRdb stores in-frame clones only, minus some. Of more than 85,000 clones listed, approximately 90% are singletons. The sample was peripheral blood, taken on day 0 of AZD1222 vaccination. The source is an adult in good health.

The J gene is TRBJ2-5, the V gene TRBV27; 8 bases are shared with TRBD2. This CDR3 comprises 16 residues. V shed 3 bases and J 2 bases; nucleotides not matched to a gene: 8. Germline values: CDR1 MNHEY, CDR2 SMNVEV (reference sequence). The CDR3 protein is CASSLTSGRSQETQYF. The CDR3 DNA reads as TGTGCCAGCAGTTTGACCAGCGGGAGATCGCAAGAGACCCAGTACTTC.

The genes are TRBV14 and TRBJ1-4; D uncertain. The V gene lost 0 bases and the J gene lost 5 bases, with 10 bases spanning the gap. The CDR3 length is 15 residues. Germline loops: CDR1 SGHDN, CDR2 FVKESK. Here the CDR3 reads CASSQEGVTNEKLFF. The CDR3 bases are TGTGCCAGCAGCCAAGAAGGCGTAACCAATGAAAAACTGTTTTTT.

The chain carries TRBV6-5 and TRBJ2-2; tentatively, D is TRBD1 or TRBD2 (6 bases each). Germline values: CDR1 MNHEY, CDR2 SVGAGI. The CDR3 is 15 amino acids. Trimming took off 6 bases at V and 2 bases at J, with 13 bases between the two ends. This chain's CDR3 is CASRGGQTNTGELFF. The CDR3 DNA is TGTGCCAGCAGGGGGGGCCAAACCAACACCGGGGAGCTGTTTTTT.

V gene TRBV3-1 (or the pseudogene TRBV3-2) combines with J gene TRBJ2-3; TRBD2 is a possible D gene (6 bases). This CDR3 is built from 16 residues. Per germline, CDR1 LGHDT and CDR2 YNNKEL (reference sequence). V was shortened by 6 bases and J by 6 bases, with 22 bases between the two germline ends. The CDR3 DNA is TGTGCCAGCAGTCGTACCGGGGGAGTTCGGAGGGATACGCAGTATTTT. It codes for CASSRTGGVRRDTQYF.

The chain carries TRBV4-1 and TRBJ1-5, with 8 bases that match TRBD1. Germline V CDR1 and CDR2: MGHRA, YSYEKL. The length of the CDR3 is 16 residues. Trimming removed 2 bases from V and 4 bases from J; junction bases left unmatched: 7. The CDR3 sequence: CASSQIWTGYNQPQHF. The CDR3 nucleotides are TGCGCCAGCAGCCAAATCTGGACAGGGTATAATCAGCCCCAGCATTTT.

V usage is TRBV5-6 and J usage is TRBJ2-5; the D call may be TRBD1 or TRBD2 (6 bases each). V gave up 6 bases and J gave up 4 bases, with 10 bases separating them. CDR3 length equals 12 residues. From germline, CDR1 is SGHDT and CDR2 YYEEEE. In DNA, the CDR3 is TGTGCCAGCAAGGGGGGCACAGAGACCCAGTACTTC. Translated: CASKGGTETQYF.

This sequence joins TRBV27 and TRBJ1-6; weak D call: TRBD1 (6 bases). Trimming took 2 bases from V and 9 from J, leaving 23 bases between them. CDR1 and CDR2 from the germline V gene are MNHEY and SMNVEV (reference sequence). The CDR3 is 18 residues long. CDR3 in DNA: TGTGCCAGCAGTTTACAGGGGCCATTCCGGGGAGCTGGTTCACCCCTCCACTTT. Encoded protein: CASSLQGPFRGAGSPLHF.

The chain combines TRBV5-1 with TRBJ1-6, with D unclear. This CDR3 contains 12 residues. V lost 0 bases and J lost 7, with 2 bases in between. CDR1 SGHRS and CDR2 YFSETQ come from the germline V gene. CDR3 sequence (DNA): TGCGCCAGCAGCTTGGGGAATTCACCCCTCCACTTT. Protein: CASSLGNSPLHF.

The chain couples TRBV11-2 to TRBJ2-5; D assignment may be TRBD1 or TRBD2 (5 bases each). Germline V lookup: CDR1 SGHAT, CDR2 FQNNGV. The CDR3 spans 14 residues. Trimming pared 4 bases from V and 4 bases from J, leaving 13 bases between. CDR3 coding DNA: TGTGCCAGCAGCTCCAGGGACCCACTAGAGACCCAGTACTTC. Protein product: CASSSRDPLETQYF.

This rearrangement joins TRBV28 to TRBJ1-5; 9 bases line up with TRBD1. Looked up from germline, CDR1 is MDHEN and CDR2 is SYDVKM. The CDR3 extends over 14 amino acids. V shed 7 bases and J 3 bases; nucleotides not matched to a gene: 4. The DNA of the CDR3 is TGTGCCAGCAAAGGGACAGGGAACAATCAGCCCCAGCATTTT. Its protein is CASKGTGNNQPQHF.

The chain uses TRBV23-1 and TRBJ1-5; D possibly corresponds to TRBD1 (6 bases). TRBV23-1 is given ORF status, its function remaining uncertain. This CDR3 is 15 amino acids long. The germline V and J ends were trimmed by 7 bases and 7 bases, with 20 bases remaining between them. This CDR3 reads CASTSPAGERQPQHF. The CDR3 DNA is TGCGCCAGCACCTCCCCGGCAGGGGAAAGACAGCCCCAGCATTTT.

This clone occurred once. DNA for the CDR3: TGTGCCAGCAGCCCATCAAGTACCGGGGAGCTGTTTTTT. Its translation: CASSPSSTGELFF. The rearrangement joins TRBV3-1 (or the pseudogene TRBV3-2) to TRBJ2-2; unclear D gene. Germline assignment: CDR1 LGHDT and CDR2 YNNKEL (reference sequence). Deletions cut 4 bases from V and 5 bases from J, with 8 bases between. The CDR3 is 13 amino acids.

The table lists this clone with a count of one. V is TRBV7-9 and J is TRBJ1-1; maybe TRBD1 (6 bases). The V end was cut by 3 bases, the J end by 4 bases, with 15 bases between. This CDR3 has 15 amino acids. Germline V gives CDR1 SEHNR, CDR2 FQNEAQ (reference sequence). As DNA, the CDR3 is TGTGCCAGCAGCTTGGTATCAGGGGATGGCACTGAAGCTTTCTTT. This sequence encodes CASSLVSGDGTEAFF.

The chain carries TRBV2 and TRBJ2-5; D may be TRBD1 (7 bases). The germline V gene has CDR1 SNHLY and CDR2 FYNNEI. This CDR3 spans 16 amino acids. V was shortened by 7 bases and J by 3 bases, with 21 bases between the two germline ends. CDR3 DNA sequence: TGTGCCAGCACGAGAGATCAGGGGGGCTGGGAAGAGACCCAGTACTTC. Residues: CASTRDQGGWEETQYF.

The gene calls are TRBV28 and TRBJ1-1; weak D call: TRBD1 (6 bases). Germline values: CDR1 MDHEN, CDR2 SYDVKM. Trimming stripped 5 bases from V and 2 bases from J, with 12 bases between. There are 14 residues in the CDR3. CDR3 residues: CASSRGTINTEAFF. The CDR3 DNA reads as TGTGCCAGCAGTCGGGGGACAATAAACACTGAAGCTTTCTTT. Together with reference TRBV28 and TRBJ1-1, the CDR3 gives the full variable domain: DVKVTQSSRYLVKRTGEKVFLECVQDMDHENMFWYRQDPGLGLRLIYFSYDVKMKEKGDIPEGYSVSREKKERFSLILESASTNQTSMYLCASSRGTINTEAFFGQGTRLTVV.

The CDR3 nucleotides read TGTGCCAGCAGCCAAGGACCACGAGGTCAGCCCCAGCATTTT. This encodes CASSQGPRGQPQHF. The chain has TRBV3-1 (or the pseudogene TRBV3-2) and TRBJ1-5; D not resolved. CDR1 LGHDT and CDR2 YNNKEL come from the germline V gene (reference sequence). Trimming shortened V by 1 base and J by 6 bases, and 10 bases separated the two germline ends. This CDR3 region has 14 residues.

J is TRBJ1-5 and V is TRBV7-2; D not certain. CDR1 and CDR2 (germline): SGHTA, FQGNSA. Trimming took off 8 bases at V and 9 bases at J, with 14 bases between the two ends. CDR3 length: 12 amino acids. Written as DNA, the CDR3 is TGTGCCAGCTCTAGGACCGTAGGGCCCCAGCATTTT. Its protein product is CASSRTVGPQHF.

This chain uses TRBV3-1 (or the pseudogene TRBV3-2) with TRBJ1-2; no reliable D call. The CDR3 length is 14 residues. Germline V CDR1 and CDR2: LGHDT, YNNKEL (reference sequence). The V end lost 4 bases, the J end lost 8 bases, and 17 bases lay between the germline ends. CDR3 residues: CASSPLGSAPGYTF. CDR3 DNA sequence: TGTGCCAGCAGCCCGCTGGGGTCAGCGCCGGGCTACACCTTC.

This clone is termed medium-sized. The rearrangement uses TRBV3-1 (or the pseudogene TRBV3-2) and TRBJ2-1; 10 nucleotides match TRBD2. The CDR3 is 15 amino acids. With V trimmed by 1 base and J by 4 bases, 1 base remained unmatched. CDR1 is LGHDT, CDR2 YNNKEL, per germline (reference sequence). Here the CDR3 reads CASSQVAGGYNEQFF. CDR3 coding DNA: TGTGCCAGCAGCCAAGTAGCGGGGGGTTACAATGAGCAGTTCTTC.

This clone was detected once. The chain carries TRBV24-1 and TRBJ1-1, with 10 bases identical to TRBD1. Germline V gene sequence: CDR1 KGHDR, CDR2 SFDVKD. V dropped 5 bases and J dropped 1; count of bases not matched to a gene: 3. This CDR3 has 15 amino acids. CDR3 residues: CATSARQGANTEAFF. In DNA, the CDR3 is TGTGCCACCAGTGCGAGACAGGGGGCGAACACTGAAGCTTTCTTT.

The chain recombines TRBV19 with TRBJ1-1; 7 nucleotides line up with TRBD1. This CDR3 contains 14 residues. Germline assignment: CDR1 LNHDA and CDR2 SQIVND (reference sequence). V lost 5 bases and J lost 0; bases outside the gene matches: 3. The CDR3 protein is CASSRDSMNTEAFF. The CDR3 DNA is TGTGCCAGTAGTCGGGACAGCATGAACACTGAAGCTTTCTTT.